This entry concerns a single T cell receptor (beta chain). In germline, CDR1 is SGHNT, CDR2 YYREEE (reference sequence). There are 16 residues in the CDR3. J gave up 4 bases and V 4 bases, and 7 bases lay outside the gene matches. Original analysis: Reference gene primer amplification yielded estimated nucleated cell counts. Using immunoSEQ multiplex PCR, the repertoire was profiled, and TCRdb retains in-frame clones only, with some absent. V, J and clone size were drawn from that table, and D and trimming were deduced from the DNA. The repertoire includes roughly 80,000 clones, around 88% of them detected once, and around 5.1% sits in the top ten. This record belongs to a study of blood T cell repertoires in COVID-19. Overall study: Researchers got acute and convalescent COVID-19 samples from the United States, Italy and Spain. The analysed material was cDNA or gDNA that came from T cells, B-cell-depleted T cells, or PBMCs.

The rearrangement uses TRBV5-4 and TRBJ2-5; 13 bases align to TRBD2. Sequencing used peripheral blood. The TCR sequence derives from an elderly woman with active or convalescent COVID-19. The CDR3 DNA follows: TGTGCCAGCAGCCGAGGGACTAGCGGGAAGGGAGAGACCCAGTACTTC. Translation gives CASSRGTSGKGETQYF. The variable domain in full, with the rest retrieved from reference TRBV5-4 and TRBJ2-5, is ETGVTQSPTHLIKTRGQQVTLRCSSQSGHNTVSWYQQALGQGPQFIFQYYREEENGRGNFPPRFSGLQFPNYSSELNVNALELDDSALYLCASSRGTSGKGETQYFGPGTRLLVL.